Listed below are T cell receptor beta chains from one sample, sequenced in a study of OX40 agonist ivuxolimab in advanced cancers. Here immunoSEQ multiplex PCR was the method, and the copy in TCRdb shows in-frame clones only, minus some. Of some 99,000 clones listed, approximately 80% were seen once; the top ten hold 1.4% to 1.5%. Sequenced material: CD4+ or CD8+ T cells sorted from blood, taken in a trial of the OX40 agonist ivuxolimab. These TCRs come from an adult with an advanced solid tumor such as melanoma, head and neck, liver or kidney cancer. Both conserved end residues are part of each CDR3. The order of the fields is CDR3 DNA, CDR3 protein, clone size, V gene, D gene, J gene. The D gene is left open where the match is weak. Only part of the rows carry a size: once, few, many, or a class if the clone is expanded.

CDR3nt: TGTGCCAGCAGCTTAGACGGTTCAGCCACAGATACGCAGTATTTT
CDR3aa: CASSLDGSATDTQYF
abundance: -
v_gene: TRBV7-9
d_gene: -
j_gene: TRBJ2-3

CDR3nt: TGTGCCAGCAGACTTGACAGCGTCGGTGAAAAACTGTTTTTT
CDR3aa: CASRLDSVGEKLFF
abundance: -
v_gene: TRBV28
d_gene: -
j_gene: TRBJ1-4

CDR3nt: TGTGCCAGCAGCGTCCAGGGACGGGGCTACACCTTC
CDR3aa: CASSVQGRGYTF
abundance: -
v_gene: TRBV28
d_gene: -
j_gene: TRBJ1-2

CDR3nt: TGTGCCACCAGCGTAGAAGGGGCCCTCAATGAGCAGTTCTTC
CDR3aa: CATSVEGALNEQFF
abundance: -
v_gene: TRBV15
d_gene: -
j_gene: TRBJ2-1

CDR3nt: TGTGCCAGCAGCCAGGGACAGCAACGGGAGACCCAGTACTTC
CDR3aa: CASSQGQQRETQYF
abundance: -
v_gene: TRBV7-9
d_gene: TRBD1
j_gene: TRBJ2-5

CDR3nt: TGTGCCAGCAGCTTAACTAGCGGGAGTGGCGAGCAGTTCTTC
CDR3aa: CASSLTSGSGEQFF
abundance: -
v_gene: TRBV11-3
d_gene: TRBD2
j_gene: TRBJ2-1

CDR3nt: TGTGCCAGCAGCGTAGCTACACGGGGGGGTGAGCAGTTCTTC
CDR3aa: CASSVATRGGEQFF
abundance: -
v_gene: TRBV9
d_gene: TRBD2
j_gene: TRBJ2-1

CDR3nt: TGTGCCAGCAGCCAAAATACAGGGGGTACGGCTGAGCAGTTCTTC
CDR3aa: CASSQNTGGTAEQFF
abundance: few
v_gene: TRBV11-3
d_gene: TRBD1
j_gene: TRBJ2-1

CDR3nt: TGCGCCAGCAGCCGACTAGCGGGAGGGCCCTCGGATACGCAGTATTTT
CDR3aa: CASSRLAGGPSDTQYF
abundance: -
v_gene: TRBV4-3
d_gene: TRBD2
j_gene: TRBJ2-3

CDR3nt: TGTGCCAGCAGCGTAGGGGTTGGGGAAAAACTGTTTTTT
CDR3aa: CASSVGVGEKLFF
abundance: -
v_gene: TRBV9
d_gene: -
j_gene: TRBJ1-4

CDR3nt: TGTGCCAGCAGCTTATCGGCAGAAGGCACTGAAGCTTTCTTT
CDR3aa: CASSLSAEGTEAFF
abundance: -
v_gene: TRBV7-2
d_gene: -
j_gene: TRBJ1-1

CDR3nt: TGTGCCAGCAGCTTAGGCAGGCAAGAGACCCAGTACTTC
CDR3aa: CASSLGRQETQYF
abundance: -
v_gene: TRBV11-2
d_gene: -
j_gene: TRBJ2-5

CDR3nt: TGTGCCAGCAGCTCCCAAGGGACAGGGGGATTCGGGGCTTTCTTT
CDR3aa: CASSSQGTGGFGAFF
abundance: few
v_gene: TRBV7-2
d_gene: TRBD1
j_gene: TRBJ1-1

CDR3nt: TGTGCCAGCAGTTCCTCATCGGGGGGTCTAAGAGGCTACACCTTC
CDR3aa: CASSSSSGGLRGYTF
abundance: -
v_gene: TRBV6-5
d_gene: -
j_gene: TRBJ1-2